The rows below give T cell receptor beta chains drawn from one sample of a study of radiation and T cells in renal cell carcinoma. Sequencing used immunoSEQ multiplex PCR; TCRdb keeps in-frame clones, though not all of them. This sample has over 45,000 clones, with approximately 84% found just once. The sample consisted of blood, taken from a patient whose treatment included radiotherapy and nephrectomy. These receptors originate from a man aged 60-69 years with renal cell carcinoma. The CDR3 runs from the conserved cysteine through the conserved F or W. Fields, in order: J gene, D gene, clone size, V gene, CDR3 protein, CDR3 DNA. A D gene is named only where the DNA matches it firmly. Not every row has a clone size; where given, it reads once, few, many or a size class.

TRBJ2-3 | TRBD2 | once | TRBV5-8 | CASSAGLAERSTDTQYF | TGTGCCAGCAGCGCGGGACTAGCGGAGCGAAGCACAGATACGCAGTATTTT
TRBJ1-5 | TRBD1 | - | TRBV27 | CASSPFRGDYSNQPQHF | TGTGCCAGCAGTCCATTCAGGGGGGATTATAGCAATCAGCCCCAGCATTTT
TRBJ2-3 | - | - | TRBV6-1 | CASSEGRDTDTQYF | TGTGCCAGCAGTGAAGGGCGGGACACAGATACGCAGTATTTT
TRBJ2-3 | - | - | TRBV5-1 | CASTRDTSTDTQYF | TGCGCCAGCACCAGAGACACAAGCACAGATACGCAGTATTTT
TRBJ1-6 | TRBD1 | - | TRBV5-1 | CASSLARGGSGNSPLHF | TGCGCCAGCAGCTTGGCCAGAGGGGGCTCGGGAAATTCACCCCTCCACTTT
TRBJ2-3 | - | - | TRBV7-2 | CASRPGRSTDTQYF | TGTGCCAGCAGGCCGGGACGGAGCACAGATACGCAGTATTTT
TRBJ2-3 | - | - | TRBV10-3 | CASVADDADTQYF | TGTGCCTCCGTAGCCGACGATGCAGATACGCAGTATTTT
TRBJ2-7 | TRBD2 | - | TRBV7-2 | CASSLAGAGAYEQYF | TGTGCCAGCAGCTTAGCGGGAGCGGGGGCGTACGAGCAGTACTTC
TRBJ2-7 | - | few | TRBV5-8 | CASSRGYEQYF | TGTGCCAGCAGCCGGGGGTACGAGCAGTACTTC
TRBJ2-2 | - | - | TRBV11-3 | CASSPATGELFF | TGTGCCAGCAGTCCGGCGACCGGGGAGCTGTTTTTT
TRBJ2-3 | TRBD2 | few | TRBV10-3 | CAGAASGRNTDTQYF | TGTGCGGGCGCGGCTAGCGGGAGGAACACAGATACGCAGTATTTT
TRBJ2-3 | - | - | TRBV7-9 | CASSAQLDPTDTQYF | TGTGCCAGCAGCGCACAACTAGACCCCACAGATACGCAGTATTTT
TRBJ2-7 | - | - | TRBV7-2 | CASSQTGIVAYEQYF | TGTGCCAGCAGCCAGACAGGAATCGTGGCCTACGAGCAGTACTTC
TRBJ2-5 | TRBD2 | - | TRBV5-1 | CASSLVASGRAETQYF | TGCGCCAGCAGCTTGGTTGCTAGCGGGAGGGCCGAGACCCAGTACTTC
TRBJ1-4 | - | - | TRBV10-3 | CAISADEKEKLFF | TGTGCCATCAGTGCGGACGAGAAGGAAAAACTGTTTTTT
TRBJ1-2 | TRBD1 | - | TRBV7-2 | CASSSTGGLDYGYTF | TGTGCCAGCAGCTCTACAGGGGGTTTGGACTATGGCTACACCTTC
TRBJ2-2 | TRBD2 | few | TRBV7-3 | CASSSKPRTSGRGNTGELFF | TGTGCCAGCAGCTCCAAACCTAGGACTAGCGGGAGGGGGAACACCGGGGAGCTGTTTTTT
TRBJ1-2 | - | - | TRBV10-1 | CASSESGGGPRGYTF | TGCGCCAGCAGTGAGTCGGGTGGCGGACCGAGAGGCTACACCTTC
TRBJ2-7 | - | - | TRBV5-1 | CASSLTAGTASSYEQYF | TGCGCCAGCAGCCTGACGGCCGGGACGGCGAGCTCCTACGAGCAGTACTTC
TRBJ2-7 | TRBD1 | - | TRBV5-5 | CASSPMTGGWYEQYF | TGTGCCAGCAGCCCCATGACAGGGGGGTGGTACGAGCAGTACTTC
TRBJ2-1 | - | - | TRBV10-1 | CASSVGRGTVEFF | -
TRBJ2-5 | TRBD1 | once | TRBV5-1 | CASSIQTGGSETQYF | TGCGCCAGCAGCATCCAGACAGGGGGCAGCGAGACCCAGTACTTC
TRBJ2-7 | TRBD1 | - | TRBV10-1 | CASSEYRQGSEQYF | TGCGCCAGCAGTGAGTATCGACAGGGCTCCGAGCAGTACTTC
TRBJ2-5 | TRBD1 | - | TRBV7-7 | CASSLDGTGPQETQYF | TGTGCCAGCAGCTTAGATGGGACAGGGCCCCAAGAGACCCAGTACTTC
TRBJ1-1 | - | many | TRBV6-5 | CASSYGGTTEAFF | TGTGCCAGCAGTTACGGGGGTACCACTGAAGCTTTCTTT
TRBJ2-3 | TRBD2 | - | TRBV7-2 | CASSPLSGSYTDTQYF | TGTGCCAGCAGCCCCCTTAGCGGGAGTTACACAGATACGCAGTATTTT
TRBJ2-3 | - | - | TRBV10-3 | CAISDVDTQYF | TGTGCCATCAGTGATGTAGATACGCAGTATTTT
TRBJ1-2 | TRBD1 | - | TRBV27 | CASSKDRGIYGYTF | TGTGCCAGCAGTAAGGACAGGGGGATCTATGGCTACACCTTC
TRBJ2-7 | TRBD1 | - | TRBV7-2 | CASTPTGAAYEQYF | TGTGCCAGCACTCCGACAGGGGCTGCGTACGAGCAGTACTTC
TRBJ1-2 | - | - | TRBV30 | CAWSVGRRAGYTF | TGTGCCTGGAGTGTTGGCCGGAGGGCTGGCTACACCTTC
TRBJ2-3 | TRBD1 | - | TRBV7-8 | CASSFFGGQGSDTQYF | TGTGCCAGCAGCTTCTTTGGGGGACAGGGCTCAGATACGCAGTATTTT
TRBJ2-1 | - | - | TRBV10-3 | CAITEGLEDNEQFF | TGTGCCATCACCGAGGGATTGGAAGACAATGAGCAGTTCTTC
TRBJ2-5 | TRBD2 | - | TRBV27 | CASSLGAGVFATQYF | TGTGCCAGCAGTTTAGGAGCGGGAGTATTTGCGACCCAGTACTTC
TRBJ2-2 | - | - | TRBV9 | CASSGTSNTGELFF | TGTGCCAGCAGCGGGACATCGAACACCGGGGAGCTGTTTTTT
TRBJ2-6 | TRBD1 | - | TRBV19 | CASSISGATGGANVLTF | TGTGCCAGTAGTATTAGTGGGGCGACAGGGGGGGCCAACGTCCTGACTTTC
TRBJ2-5 | - | - | TRBV18 | CASSPTGQAGGETQYF | TGTGCCAGCTCACCAACAGGGCAGGCTGGGGGAGAGACCCAGTACTTC
TRBJ1-1 | - | - | TRBV5-1 | CASSFEGWTEAFF | TGCGCCAGCAGCTTTGAGGGGTGGACTGAAGCTTTCTTT
TRBJ2-3 | TRBD1 | - | TRBV14 | CASSQGPGTEADTQYF | TGTGCCAGCAGCCAGGGACCCGGGACAGAAGCAGATACGCAGTATTTT
TRBJ1-1 | - | few | TRBV6-5 | CASSYLTTNTEAFF | TGTGCCAGCAGTTACCTCACCACGAACACTGAAGCTTTCTTT
TRBJ2-4 | TRBD1 | - | TRBV6-6 | CASVDRGANIVIQYF | TGTGCCAGCGTCGACAGGGGCGCTAATATTGTCATTCAGTACTTC
TRBJ2-3 | - | - | TRBV9 | CASSQSPGAPPPDTQYF | TGTGCCAGCAGTCAATCACCAGGGGCTCCCCCCCCCGATACGCAGTATTTT
TRBJ2-7 | - | - | TRBV7-9 | CASSLKGEQYF | TGTGCCAGCAGCTTAAAGGGAGAGCAGTACTTC
TRBJ1-1 | - | - | TRBV6-5 | CASTSDLNTEAFF | TGTGCCAGCACTTCGGATCTGAACACTGAAGCTTTCTTT
TRBJ2-7 | - | - | TRBV6-5 | CASSYSGRPYEQYF | TGTGCCAGCAGTTACTCCGGTAGACCCTACGAGCAGTACTTC
TRBJ2-3 | TRBD2 | - | TRBV5-1 | CASSLTSGTDTQYF | TGCGCCAGCAGCTTGACTAGCGGCACAGATACGCAGTATTTT
TRBJ1-1 | TRBD1 | - | TRBV19 | CATETGGNTEAFF | TGTGCCACCGAGACAGGGGGGAACACTGAAGCTTTCTTT
TRBJ2-3 | - | - | TRBV11-2 | CASSTLSGFTDTQYF | TGTGCCAGCAGTACCCTTAGCGGATTCACAGATACGCAGTATTTT
TRBJ2-5 | - | - | TRBV9 | CASEAPGEETQYF | TGTGCCAGCGAGGCTCCAGGGGAGGAGACCCAGTACTTC
TRBJ1-1 | - | - | TRBV10-2 | CASREPLKAEAFF | TGCGCCAGCCGGGAACCCTTAAAGGCTGAAGCTTTCTTT